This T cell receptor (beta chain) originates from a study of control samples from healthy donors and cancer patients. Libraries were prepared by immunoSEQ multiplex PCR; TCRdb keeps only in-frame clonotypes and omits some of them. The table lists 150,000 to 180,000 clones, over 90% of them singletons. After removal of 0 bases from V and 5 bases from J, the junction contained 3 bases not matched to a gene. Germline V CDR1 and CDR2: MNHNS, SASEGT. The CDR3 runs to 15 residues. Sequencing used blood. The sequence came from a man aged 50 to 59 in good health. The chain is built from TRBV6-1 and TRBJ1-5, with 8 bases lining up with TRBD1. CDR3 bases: TGTGCCAGCAGTGAAGCCCAGGGGGCACATCAGCCCCAGCATTTT. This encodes CASSEAQGAHQPQHF.